These T cell receptor beta chains were read from a single sample in a study of shared clonotypes between healthy human individuals. Generated by immunoSEQ multiplex PCR, the TCRdb table keeps only in-frame clones and is missing some. Of under 1,100,000 clones listed, 70% to 80% are singletons. Sequenced input: memory CD4+ T cells sorted from blood. These TCRs come from a man younger than 35 in good health. Both conserved end residues are part of each CDR3. D genes are given only for firm matches. The size entry is marked missing in some rows and otherwise reads once, few, many or a size class.

DNA: TGCGCCAGCAGCCAAGTGGAGGCTCACAATGAGCAGTTCTTC; CDR3: CASSQVEAHNEQFF; V: TRBV4-3; size: NA; D: NA; J: TRBJ2-1
DNA: TGTGCCAGCAGTGAAGCGGCCCAGCAAGGGTACTTC; CDR3: CASSEAAQQGYF; V: TRBV6-1; size: few; D: NA; J: TRBJ2-5
DNA: TGTGCCAGCAGTTCCGGGATACTGCATAATTCACCCCTCCACTTT; CDR3: CASSSGILHNSPLHF; V: TRBV27; size: NA; D: NA; J: TRBJ1-6
DNA: TGTACCAGCAGCGGAGCGGGGGGCACCTACAATGAGCAGTTCTTC; CDR3: CTSSGAGGTYNEQFF; V: TRBV9; size: NA; D: TRBD2; J: TRBJ2-1
DNA: TGTGCCAGCAGTAGACAGGGGGCGAGGGGCGCAGGCGAGCAGTACTTC; CDR3: CASSRQGARGAGEQYF; V: TRBV28; size: NA; D: TRBD1; J: TRBJ2-7
DNA: TGTGCCAGCTCACGCACTAGCGGGTACCAAGAGACCCAGTACTTC; CDR3: CASSRTSGYQETQYF; V: TRBV18; size: NA; D: TRBD2; J: TRBJ2-5
DNA: TGTGCCAGCACCCAACAGGGAGTTAACAATCAGCCCCAGCATTTT; CDR3: CASTQQGVNNQPQHF; V: TRBV7-2; size: NA; D: NA; J: TRBJ1-5
DNA: TGTGCCATCAGTGATAGGGCAGGGGCGGCCGGGGAGCTGTTTTTT; CDR3: CAISDRAGAAGELFF; V: TRBV10-3; size: NA; D: NA; J: TRBJ2-2
DNA: TGTGCCAGCAGCCCAGACGGGACCCCAGGGAATGAGCAGTTCTTC; CDR3: CASSPDGTPGNEQFF; V: TRBV11-3; size: few; D: NA; J: TRBJ2-1
DNA: TGTGCCAGCAGCTCAGGGACATCCTACAATGAGCAGTTCTTC; CDR3: CASSSGTSYNEQFF; V: TRBV7-9; size: NA; D: NA; J: TRBJ2-1
DNA: TGTGCCAGCACCAGGACCCCAGGAGAGACCCAGTACTTC; CDR3: CASTRTPGETQYF; V: TRBV7-9; size: once; D: NA; J: TRBJ2-5
DNA: TGTGCCAGCAGTGAAGCGCTTGGGAGCCAAGAGACCCAGTACTTC; CDR3: CASSEALGSQETQYF; V: TRBV2; size: NA; D: NA; J: TRBJ2-5
DNA: TGTGCCAGCAGCTGGACACAAGGCTCTGGAAACACCATATATTTT; CDR3: CASSWTQGSGNTIYF; V: TRBV13; size: few; D: NA; J: TRBJ1-3
DNA: TGTGCCAGCAGTCTCGGGCAAAACACTGAAGCTTTCTTT; CDR3: CASSLGQNTEAFF; V: TRBV11-2; size: many; D: NA; J: TRBJ1-1
DNA: TGTGCCAGCAGGGGGACAGGGGAGTTCGGGCAGCCCCAGCATTTT; CDR3: CASRGTGEFGQPQHF; V: TRBV6-1; size: NA; D: TRBD1; J: TRBJ1-5
DNA: TGCAGCGTTGTGGGTCCAGGGGGACTCTACAATGAGCAGTTCTTC; CDR3: CSVVGPGGLYNEQFF; V: TRBV29-1; size: NA; D: NA; J: TRBJ2-1
DNA: TGTGCCAGCAGTGAGTGGGGACAGGGAAGCAATCAGCCCCAGCATTTT; CDR3: CASSEWGQGSNQPQHF; V: TRBV6-1; size: NA; D: TRBD1; J: TRBJ1-5
DNA: TGTGCCAGCAGCTGGAGAGGGGGTGATGAAAAACTGTTTTTT; CDR3: CASSWRGGDEKLFF; V: TRBV5-6; size: many; D: NA; J: TRBJ1-4
DNA: TGTGCCAGCAGCGTCTCACAGGGGGCTGGAAACACCATATATTTT; CDR3: CASSVSQGAGNTIYF; V: TRBV9; size: NA; D: TRBD1; J: TRBJ1-3
DNA: TGTGCCAGCAGTCCGAGCGGGAGTTCCTACGAGCAGTACTTC; CDR3: CASSPSGSSYEQYF; V: TRBV28; size: few; D: TRBD2; J: TRBJ2-7
DNA: TGTGCCAGCAGCCTTAGCGGGAGGGCCTCCTACGAGCAGTACTTC; CDR3: CASSLSGRASYEQYF; V: TRBV5-4; size: NA; D: TRBD2; J: TRBJ2-7
DNA: TGTGCCAGCAGCGGGGCAGACCCCTATTCACCCCTCCACTTT; CDR3: CASSGADPYSPLHF; V: TRBV11-2; size: NA; D: NA; J: TRBJ1-6
DNA: TGCGCCAGCAGCTCCATGTCGGGTAGCGGGAGTTCCGGGGAGCTGTTTTTT; CDR3: CASSSMSGSGSSGELFF; V: TRBV5-1; size: NA; D: TRBD2; J: TRBJ2-2
DNA: TGTGCCAGCAGCTTAGCGGCAGACCGTAACTATGGCTACACCTTC; CDR3: CASSLAADRNYGYTF; V: TRBV11-2; size: NA; D: NA; J: TRBJ1-2
DNA: TGTGCCAGCAGTGAACCCAGGACGTTCACCACTGAAGCTTTCTTT; CDR3: CASSEPRTFTTEAFF; V: TRBV6-1; size: NA; D: NA; J: TRBJ1-1
DNA: TGTGCCAGCAGCGCCTCGGGACTAGTCGAGACCCAGTACTTC; CDR3: CASSASGLVETQYF; V: TRBV9; size: NA; D: TRBD2; J: TRBJ2-5
DNA: TGTGCCTGGGCGGGACAGGGAACAGATACGCAGTATTTT; CDR3: CAWAGQGTDTQYF; V: TRBV30; size: NA; D: TRBD1; J: TRBJ2-3
DNA: TGTGCCAGCAGCGGGGACACCGGGGAGCTGTTTTTT; CDR3: CASSGDTGELFF; V: TRBV7-2; size: many; D: NA; J: TRBJ2-2
DNA: TGTGCCAGCAGTCTCCGTAGGGGAACCGGGGAGCTGTTTTTT; CDR3: CASSLRRGTGELFF; V: TRBV27; size: NA; D: NA; J: TRBJ2-2
DNA: TGTGCCAGCAGGCCCGGGACTAGCGGTTACAATGAGCAGTTCTTC; CDR3: CASRPGTSGYNEQFF; V: TRBV7-2; size: NA; D: TRBD2; J: TRBJ2-1
DNA: TGTGCCAGCAGCTTATCCGGACAGGGAAACACCATATATTTT; CDR3: CASSLSGQGNTIYF; V: TRBV7-9; size: NA; D: NA; J: TRBJ1-3
DNA: TGTGCCAGCAGCCAGGGTGACGGTATTGAAAAACTGTTTTTT; CDR3: CASSQGDGIEKLFF; V: TRBV5-5; size: NA; D: NA; J: TRBJ1-4
DNA: TGTGCCAGCACCCTGACAGGATCAGAGACCCAGTACTTC; CDR3: CASTLTGSETQYF; V: TRBV6-1; size: NA; D: NA; J: TRBJ2-5
DNA: TGTGCCAGCAGCGGTTGGGACACCGGGGAGCTGTTTTTT; CDR3: CASSGWDTGELFF; V: TRBV6-1; size: NA; D: NA; J: TRBJ2-2
DNA: TGTGCCAGCAGCTCCCCAGGGGGCGCTGGCTATGGCTACACCTTC; CDR3: CASSSPGGAGYGYTF; V: TRBV5-4; size: NA; D: TRBD1; J: TRBJ1-2
DNA: TGTGCCAGCAGCGGGGCCATTGAAGCTTTCTTT; CDR3: CASSGAIEAFF; V: TRBV7-9; size: few; D: NA; J: TRBJ1-1
DNA: TGTGCCAGCAGTGAACAGAGAAACACTGAAGCTTTCTTT; CDR3: CASSEQRNTEAFF; V: TRBV6-4; size: few; D: NA; J: TRBJ1-1
DNA: TGCGCCAGCAGCCAAGATAATTTAAATCAGCCCCAGCATTTT; CDR3: CASSQDNLNQPQHF; V: TRBV4-1; size: NA; D: NA; J: TRBJ1-5
DNA: TGTGCCAGCAGCCCAGGGGGGACATACACAGATACGCAGTATTTT; CDR3: CASSPGGTYTDTQYF; V: TRBV7-2; size: NA; D: NA; J: TRBJ2-3
DNA: TGCGCCAGCAGCCTTACTAGCGGGGCCTTGGAAAACATTCAGTACTTC; CDR3: CASSLTSGALENIQYF; V: TRBV5-1; size: NA; D: TRBD2; J: TRBJ2-4